This T cell receptor (beta chain) was retrieved from a study of CD8+ T cells in alopecia areata. Extracted from the samples, RNA was reverse transcribed into cDNA to serve as the sequencing template. TCRdb's copy holds only in-frame clones and misses some; the assay was immunoSEQ multiplex PCR. Of under 300,000 clones in the sample, 67% were seen once. In germline, CDR1 is SGHTA, CDR2 FQGNSA. V was shortened by 5 bases and J by 5 bases, with 13 bases between the two germline ends. This CDR3 contains 14 residues. This clone was seen a few times. Sequencing was performed on CD4+ T cells sorted from blood, taken at week 0. The genes are TRBV7-2 and TRBJ1-5; a weak D match, TRBD1 (6 bases). This receptor was identified in a human donor with alopecia areata. The CDR3 spells CASSPRGGHQPQHF. The CDR3 DNA reads TGTGCCAGCAGCCCCCGGGGGGGGCATCAGCCCCAGCATTTT.